One sample yielded the 29 T cell receptor beta chains listed below, sequenced in a study of metastatic and nonmetastatic thyroid tumors (dated by TCRdb to 2019 to 2021). The receptor library was made with PCR. Sequencer: Illumina HiSeq 4000. The public reads were reprocessed in TCRdb via fastp at Q25 and MiXCR, keeping in-frame beta chains. In this sample the table shows around 13,000 clones, around 23% of which occur a single time. The ten largest clones add up to 3% to 4.5% of the sample. Before undergoing thyroid surgery, none of the patients had been given any kind of treatment. The source material was blood. These receptors all stem from a female donor with papillary thyroid cancer or a benign thyroid nodule (not recorded which). Some clones in this sample may be carry-over from other donors' samples.

By proportion, this clone is medium-sized. The chain is built from TRBV27 and TRBJ1-2; D remains unclear. The germline gives CDR1 MNHEY, CDR2 SMNVEV (reference sequence). This CDR3 contains 13 residues. V shed 4 bases and J shed 3 bases, with 9 bases lying between them. The CDR3 spells CASSSGGYYGYTF. In nucleotides, the CDR3 is TGTGCCAGCAGTTCCGGCGGATACTATGGCTACACCTTC.

This clone was picked up many times. As DNA, the CDR3 is TGCAGCGTTGGGGGGGGCCCTGGGGCCAACGTCCTGACTTTC. Protein product: CSVGGGPGANVLTF. The chain joins TRBV29-1 to TRBJ2-6; tentative D call: TRBD2 (7 bases). The CDR3 runs 14 residues. Germline V gene lookup returns CDR1 SQVTM and CDR2 ANQGSEA. V lost 4 bases and J 2 bases, leaving 9 bases between the germline ends.

The chain links TRBV28 to TRBJ1-2; D remains ambiguous. The CDR3 totals 12 residues. Germline CDR1 MDHEN, CDR2 SYDVKM. CDR3 protein: CPTTGNNYGYTF. The CDR3 region has the DNA TGTCCGACCACGGGAAATAACTATGGCTACACCTTC.

There are many counts of this clone. The rearrangement uses TRBV7-9 and TRBJ2-1, with TRBD1 matching over 7 bases. The CDR3 contains 15 residues. Germline values: CDR1 SEHNR, CDR2 FQNEAQ (reference sequence). Trimming at V came to 5 bases and at J to 9 bases, leaving 13 bases not matched to a gene. CDR3 sequence reads: CASSGVDRDDIEQFF. DNA for the CDR3: TGTGCCAGCAGCGGAGTAGACAGGGACGACATTGAGCAGTTCTTC.

Relative to its sample, this clone is medium-sized (0.01 to 0.1%). The chain links TRBV6-1 to TRBJ1-5; maybe TRBD1 (6 bases). Germline values: CDR1 MNHNS, CDR2 SASEGT. Between the trimmed V and J ends, which lost 4 bases and 2 bases, there was a span of 9 bases. This CDR3 contains 14 residues. This chain's CDR3 is CASSGGLGNQPQHF. In DNA, the CDR3 is TGTGCCAGCAGTGGGGGGCTTGGCAATCAGCCCCAGCATTTT.

This clone showed up many times. This chain uses TRBV30 with TRBJ1-5; TRBD1 is a possible D gene (6 bases). The CDR3 loop spans 14 amino acids. CDR1 and CDR2 (germline): GTSNPN, SVGIG (reference sequence). Deletions cut 3 bases from V and 3 bases from J, with 12 bases between. CDR3 nucleotide sequence: TGTGCCTGGAGGCGGCCAGGGGTCAATCAGCCCCAGCATTTT. It translates to CAWRRPGVNQPQHF.

The rearrangement joins TRBV28 to TRBJ1-1; no definite D call. The CDR3 consists of 12 residues. Germline CDR1 is MDHEN and CDR2 is SYDVKM. The V gene lost 11 bases and the J gene lost 0 bases, with 10 bases spanning the gap. In DNA form, the CDR3 reads TGTGCCGGTGATAGTATGAACACTGAAGCTTTCTTT. This codes for CAGDSMNTEAFF.

This clone was picked up many times. This sequence joins TRBV9 and TRBJ2-7; tentatively, D is TRBD1 or TRBD2 (5 bases each). V lost 0 bases and J lost 2, with 15 bases in between. Germline assignment: CDR1 SGDLS and CDR2 YYNGEE. The length of the CDR3 is 16 residues. CDR3 loop: CASSVGVGGMTYEQYF. Written as DNA, the CDR3 is TGTGCCAGCAGCGTAGGGGTTGGGGGTATGACCTACGAGCAGTACTTC.

Relative to its sample, this clone is medium-sized. The genes are TRBV6-1 and TRBJ2-1, with TRBD2 as a possible D gene (6 bases). The CDR3 is 15 amino acids. The germline V gene has CDR1 MNHNS and CDR2 SASEGT. Trimming shortened V by 10 bases and J by 2 bases, and 18 bases separated the two germline ends. CDR3 sequence (DNA): TGTGCCACCTCAAATCGGGGGTCGACCTACAATGAGCAGTTCTTC. It codes for CATSNRGSTYNEQFF.

This clone appeared many times. The chain employs TRBV20-1 and TRBJ2-3; D call uncertain. Germline lookup yields CDR1 DFQATT and CDR2 SNEGSKA (reference sequence). The CDR3 totals 14 residues. V dropped 1 base and J dropped 7 bases, with 15 bases sitting between them. The DNA for the CDR3 is TGCAGTGCTAGAGCCGGCACTGGGGTAAATACGCAGTATTTT. This sequence encodes CSARAGTGVNTQYF.

This clone was seen at least ten times. The chain joins TRBV9 to TRBJ1-4, with TRBD1 matching over 7 bases. CDR1 is SGDLS, CDR2 YYNGEE, per germline. The CDR3 runs to 17 residues. J gave up 5 bases and V 4 bases, and 14 bases lay outside the gene matches. In DNA, the CDR3 is TGTGCCAGCAGCAAAGGGGACAGTGCGGCCATCAATGAAAAACTGTTTTTT. Translation: CASSKGDSAAINEKLFF.

This clone showed up many times. The chain uses TRBV9 and TRBJ2-1; D is unclear. Trimming removed 2 bases from V and 0 bases from J, with 9 bases in between. Per germline, CDR1 SGDLS and CDR2 YYNGEE. There are 15 residues in the CDR3. The DNA of the CDR3 is TGTGCCAGCAGCGTGGAGACAAGCTCCTACAATGAGCAGTTCTTC. Its translation: CASSVETSSYNEQFF.

V and J are TRBV11-2 and TRBJ1-2; tentatively, D is TRBD1 (5 bases). This CDR3 is 11 amino acids long. V lost 6 bases to trimming and J lost 5 bases, with 7 bases between them. The V gene's germline CDR1 is SGHAT and CDR2 FQNNGV. The CDR3 DNA is TGTGCCAGCAGTCCAGGGTATGGCTACACCTTC. Encoded protein: CASSPGYGYTF.

The chain uses TRBV6-5 and TRBJ2-1, with D uncertain. The CDR3 is made up of 13 amino acids. The germline V gene encodes CDR1 MNHEY and CDR2 SVGAGI. Trimming left V 6 bases short and J 5 bases short, with 11 bases between. In DNA, the CDR3 is TGTGCCAGCAGCTACGACTGGAACAATGAGCAGTTCTTC. Translated, it gives CASSYDWNNEQFF.

Concerning this clone itself: Likely a read error: the CDR3 ends without its conserved phenylalanine or tryptophan. No DNA is shown, since the ends of the CDR3 on it are uncertain; the CDR3 is the one TCRdb lists. The CDR3 is CASSLGGQGLVAFL. The rearrangement joins TRBV7-2 to TRBJ1-1; the table's D call of TRBD1 was not tested on the DNA. CDR1 and CDR2 (germline): SGHTA, FQGNSA. The length of the CDR3 is 14 amino acids, counting both ends.

Of note for this clone: This may be a read error, as it is one base from a much larger clone. The sample holds other DNA sequences that translate to the same CDR3. This chain connects TRBV14 to TRBJ2-1; no definite D call. The germline V gene encodes CDR1 SGHDN and CDR2 FVKESK. Deletions cut 0 bases from V and 6 bases from J, with 6 bases between. This CDR3 spans 13 amino acids. In DNA, the CDR3 is TGTGCCAGCAGCCAAGACCTAGGCAATGAGCAGTTCTTC. Translation gives CASSQDLGNEQFF.

This rearrangement joins TRBV30 to TRBJ2-1; the match to TRBD2 covers 9 bases. Germline loops: CDR1 GTSNPN, CDR2 SVGIG (reference sequence). This CDR3 comprises 13 residues. J was trimmed by 9 bases and V by 3 bases; bases with no gene match: 6. The CDR3 DNA reads as TGTGCCTGGAGGGCGGGAGGGCCTGGTGAGCAGTTCTTC. It specifies CAWRAGGPGEQFF. The variable domain in full, with the rest retrieved from reference TRBV30 and TRBJ2-1, is SQTIHQWPATLVQPVGSPLSLECTVEGTSNPNLYWYRQAAGRGLQLLFYSVGIGQISSEVPQNLSASRPQDRQFILSSKKLLLSDSGFYLCAWRAGGPGEQFFGPGTRLTVL.

In this sample, this clone turned up many times. V usage is TRBV20-1 and J usage is TRBJ1-5; D may be TRBD1 (5 bases). V was trimmed by 6 bases and J by 9 bases, leaving 15 bases between them. CDR1 and CDR2 (germline): DFQATT, SNEGSKA (reference sequence). The CDR3 is made up of 12 amino acids. The CDR3 loop is CSALRGSRPQHF. CDR3 coding DNA: TGCAGTGCCTTGCGGGGGTCAAGGCCCCAGCATTTT.

This clone occurred a few times. The rearrangement uses TRBV6-4 and TRBJ2-5, with 8 bases aligning to TRBD1. Germline CDR1 is MRHNA and CDR2 is SNTAGT. The ends lost 7 bases at V and 5 bases at J; junction bases unmatched: 9. This CDR3 has 14 residues. The CDR3 DNA sequence: TGTGCCAGCATCGACCCAGGGGGCAGTGAGACCCAGTACTTC. This sequence encodes CASIDPGGSETQYF.

By share, this clone counts as medium-sized. CDR3 sequence (DNA): TGTGCCAGCGATCTTTCTGGAAACACCATATATTTT. It translates to CASDLSGNTIYF. V usage is TRBV6-1 and J usage is TRBJ1-3, with D hard to call. The CDR3 is 12 residues long. Trimming took 8 bases from V and 1 from J, leaving 6 bases between them. Germline loops: CDR1 MNHNS, CDR2 SASEGT.

A few counts support this clone. Sequence at one end of the junction differs from germline and may be a read error. V gene TRBV28 combines with J gene TRBJ2-2; 10 bases map to TRBD2. The CDR3 runs to 17 residues. Per the germline V gene, CDR1 is MDHEN and CDR2 is SYDVKM. The CDR3 here is CASSPPLTSGIAGDLFF. The DNA for the CDR3 is TGTGCCAGCAGTCCACCATTAACTAGCGGGATTGCCGGGGATCTGTTTTTT.

This clone was counted many times. The chain couples TRBV18 to TRBJ2-1; 7 bases align to TRBD1. Trimming took 5 bases from V and 4 from J; bases not matched to a gene: 8. Per germline, CDR1 KGHSH and CDR2 LQKENI. The CDR3 consists of 15 residues. CDR3 amino acids: CASSGDRAGYNEQFF. The CDR3 nucleotides read TGTGCCAGCTCAGGTGACAGGGCTGGTTACAATGAGCAGTTCTTC.

There are many counts of this clone. CDR3 sequence reads: CASSQEGRALNTEAFF. In DNA, the CDR3 is TGTGCCAGCAGCCAAGAAGGGCGGGCCCTGAACACTGAAGCTTTCTTT. The chain combines TRBV3-1 with TRBJ1-1; D not resolved. V was clipped by 0 bases and J by 0 bases, with 11 bases between them. The length of the CDR3 is 16 residues. Germline lookup yields CDR1 LGHDT and CDR2 YNNKEL (reference sequence).

This clone was seen ten or more times. This sample includes further DNA sequences coding for the same CDR3. The rearrangement joins TRBV20-1 to TRBJ1-4; D is possibly TRBD1 (6 bases). The germline V and J ends were trimmed by 7 bases and 7 bases, with 13 bases remaining between them. The CDR3 length is 12 residues. Germline V lookup: CDR1 DFQATT, CDR2 SNEGSKA (reference sequence). The chain's CDR3 is CSVVQGVEKLFF. In DNA form, the CDR3 reads TGCAGTGTCGTACAGGGAGTTGAAAAACTGTTTTTT.

This clone was seen more than once but under ten times. The chain links TRBV6-5 to TRBJ2-1; no reliable D call. The length of the CDR3 is 13 residues. Germline V lookup: CDR1 MNHEY, CDR2 SVGAGI. V gave up 4 bases and J gave up 6 bases, with 10 bases separating them. The CDR3: CASSFSTVNEQFF. CDR3 DNA sequence: TGTGCCAGCAGTTTTTCGACTGTCAATGAGCAGTTCTTC.

In its sample, this clone is medium-sized. The chain is built from TRBV6-1 and TRBJ2-1; weak D call: TRBD1 (6 bases). Germline CDR1 is MNHNS and CDR2 is SASEGT. The CDR3 covers 13 residues. V was shortened by 6 bases and J by 13 bases, with 19 bases between the two germline ends. In DNA form, the CDR3 reads TGTGCCAGCAGCAACGACAGGAAGGCAGCTCAGTTCTTC. Translated, it gives CASSNDRKAAQFF.

Relative to its sample, this clone is medium-sized. This rearrangement joins TRBV6-1 to TRBJ2-3; D perhaps matches TRBD1 (5 bases). Trimming shortened V by 5 bases and J by 2 bases, and 14 bases separated the two germline ends. CDR1 and CDR2 (germline): MNHNS, SASEGT. The CDR3 is 15 residues long. The CDR3 region has the DNA TGTGCCAGCAGTAAGGGGCCAGCGTCCACAGATACGCAGTATTTT. Its protein is CASSKGPASTDTQYF.

This clone was counted between two and nine times. A much larger clone differs from this one at a single base, so this may be a read error. J is TRBJ2-3 and V is TRBV4-2; D is unresolved. CDR3 length equals 15 residues. V was cut by 2 bases and J by 1 base, with 10 bases left in between. Germline V gives CDR1 LGHNA, CDR2 YNFKEQ. The CDR3: CASSQSETGTDTQYF. The CDR3, as DNA: TGTGCCAGCAGCCAATCCGAGACGGGCACAGATACGCAGTATTTT.

This clone showed up many times. This sequence joins TRBV20-1 and TRBJ1-3; D remains unclear. CDR1 and CDR2 (germline): DFQATT, SNEGSKA (reference sequence). Trimming removed 0 bases at V and 3 bases at J, with 3 bases between. There are 12 residues in the CDR3. This CDR3 reads CSARDHGNTIYF. The DNA for the CDR3 is TGCAGTGCTAGAGATCATGGAAACACCATATATTTT.